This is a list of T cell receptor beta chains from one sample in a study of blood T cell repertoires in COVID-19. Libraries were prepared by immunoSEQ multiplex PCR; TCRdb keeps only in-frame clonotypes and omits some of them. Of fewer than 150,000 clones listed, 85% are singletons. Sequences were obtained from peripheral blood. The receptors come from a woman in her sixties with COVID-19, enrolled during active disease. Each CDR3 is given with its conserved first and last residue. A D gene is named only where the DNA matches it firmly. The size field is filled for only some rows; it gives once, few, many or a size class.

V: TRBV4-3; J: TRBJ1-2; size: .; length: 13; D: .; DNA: TGCGCCAGCAGCCAAGACAGGGTGGTAGGCTACACCTTC; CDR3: CASSQDRVVGYTF
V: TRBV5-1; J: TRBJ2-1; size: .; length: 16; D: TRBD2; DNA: TGCGCCAGCAGCGGCCTGCGGGGGGGCGGTATTGATGAGCAGTTCTTC; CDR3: CASSGLRGGGIDEQFF
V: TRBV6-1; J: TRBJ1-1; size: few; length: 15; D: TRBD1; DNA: TGTGCCAGCAGTGAGGGGACAGCGATTTACACTGAAGCTTTCTTT; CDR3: CASSEGTAIYTEAFF
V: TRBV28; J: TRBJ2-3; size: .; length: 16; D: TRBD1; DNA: TGTGCCAGCAGTTTAGCCACAGGGGGCGCATTAGATACGCAGTATTTT; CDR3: CASSLATGGALDTQYF
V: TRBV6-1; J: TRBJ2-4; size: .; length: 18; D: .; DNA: TGTGCCAGCAGTGAAGAGGGGGTGAAGGGCAGTCGCATTTACATTCAGTACTTC; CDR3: CASSEEGVKGSRIYIQYF
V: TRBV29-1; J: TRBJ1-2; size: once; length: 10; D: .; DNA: TGCAGCGTTCCTGAAAGTGCGACAGTCTTC; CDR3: CSVPESATVF
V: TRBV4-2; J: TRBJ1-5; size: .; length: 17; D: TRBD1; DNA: TGTGCCAGCAGCCAAGAGCCGGGACAGGGCGGTAATCAGCCCCAGCATTTT; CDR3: CASSQEPGQGGNQPQHF
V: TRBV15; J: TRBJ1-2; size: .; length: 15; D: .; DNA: TGTGCCACCAGCAGAGGCGGTGGGAGTAACTATGGCTACACCTTC; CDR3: CATSRGGGSNYGYTF
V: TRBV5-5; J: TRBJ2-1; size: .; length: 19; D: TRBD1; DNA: TGTGCCAGCAGCTTGAGGGGACAGGGGGCTGGGAGCTCCTACAATGAGCAGTTCTTC; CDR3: CASSLRGQGAGSSYNEQFF
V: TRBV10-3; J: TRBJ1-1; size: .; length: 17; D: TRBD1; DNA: TGTGCCATCAGTGCGGGGAGGACAGGGGTCTTTGACACTGAAGCTTTCTTT; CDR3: CAISAGRTGVFDTEAFF
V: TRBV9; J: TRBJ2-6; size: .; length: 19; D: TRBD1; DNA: TGTGCCAGCAGCGTAGGTCTGGGACAGGAGTTCTCTGGGGCCAACGTCCTGACTTTC; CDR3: CASSVGLGQEFSGANVLTF
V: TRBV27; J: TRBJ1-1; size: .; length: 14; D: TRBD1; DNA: TGTGCCAGCAGTTTTTTGACAGGGCGGACTGAAGCTTTCTTT; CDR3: CASSFLTGRTEAFF
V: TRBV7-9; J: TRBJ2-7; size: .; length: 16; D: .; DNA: TGTGCCAGCAGTTCCGCGGAGGGTGGAAGCTCCTACGAGCAGTACTTC; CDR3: CASSSAEGGSSYEQYF
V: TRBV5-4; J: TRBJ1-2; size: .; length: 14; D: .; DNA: TGTGCCAGCAGCCCGGAGGGGATTAACTATGGCTACACCTTC; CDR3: CASSPEGINYGYTF
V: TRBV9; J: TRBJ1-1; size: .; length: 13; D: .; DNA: TGTGCCAGCAGCGTCGGACAGAAGGCTGAAGCTTTCTTT; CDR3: CASSVGQKAEAFF
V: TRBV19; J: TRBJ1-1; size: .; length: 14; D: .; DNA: TGTGCCAGTAGTATCCAGACAGGGAACACTGAAGCTTTCTTT; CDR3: CASSIQTGNTEAFF
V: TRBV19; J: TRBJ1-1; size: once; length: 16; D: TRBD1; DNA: TGTGCCAGTAGTCCGGGACAGGGAGGGGTGAACACTGAAGCTTTCTTT; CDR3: CASSPGQGGVNTEAFF
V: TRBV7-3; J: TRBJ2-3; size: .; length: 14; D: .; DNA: TGTGCCAGCAGTTATTACAGGGTGACAGATACGCAGTATTTT; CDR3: CASSYYRVTDTQYF
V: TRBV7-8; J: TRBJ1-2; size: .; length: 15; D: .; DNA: TGTGCCAGCAGCTTAGCGGCCCGTGGGGCCTATGGCTACACCTTC; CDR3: CASSLAARGAYGYTF
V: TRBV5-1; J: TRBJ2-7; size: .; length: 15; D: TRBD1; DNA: TGCGCCAGCAGCCCGGGGACAGGGGCCCCCTACGAGCAGTACTTC; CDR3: CASSPGTGAPYEQYF
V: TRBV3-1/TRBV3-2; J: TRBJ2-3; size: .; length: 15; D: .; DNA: TGTGCCAGCAGCCATGGGGGCAGGGTTACAGATACGCAGTATTTT; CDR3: CASSHGGRVTDTQYF
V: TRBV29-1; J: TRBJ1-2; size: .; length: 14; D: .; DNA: TGCAGCGTTGAAGACGCAGGGACTACTTATGGCTACACCTTC; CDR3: CSVEDAGTTYGYTF
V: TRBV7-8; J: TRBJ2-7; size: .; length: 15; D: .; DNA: TGTGCCAGCAGCTTACGGGCAGGCAGGGAAGACGAGCAGTACTTC; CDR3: CASSLRAGREDEQYF
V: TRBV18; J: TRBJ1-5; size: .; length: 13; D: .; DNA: TGTGCCAGCTCTCCATCAAATAATCAGCCCCAGCATTTT; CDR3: CASSPSNNQPQHF
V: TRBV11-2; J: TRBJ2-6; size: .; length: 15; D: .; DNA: TGTGCCAGCAGCCCAGACAGCTCTGGGGCCAACGTCCTGACTTTC; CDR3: CASSPDSSGANVLTF
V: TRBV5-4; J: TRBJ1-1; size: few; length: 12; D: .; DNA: TGTGCCAGCAGCTTCATGAACACTGAAGCTTTCTTT; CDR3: CASSFMNTEAFF
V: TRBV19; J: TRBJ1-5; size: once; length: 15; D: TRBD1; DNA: TGTGCCAGTAGTCCGGACAGGTTCGGGGATCAGCCCCAGCATTTT; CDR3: CASSPDRFGDQPQHF
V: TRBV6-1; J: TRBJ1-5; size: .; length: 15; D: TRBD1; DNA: TGTGCCAGCAGTGAACCGGGGAGACAGGGTCAGCCCCAGCATTTT; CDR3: CASSEPGRQGQPQHF
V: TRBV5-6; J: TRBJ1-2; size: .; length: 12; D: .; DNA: TGTGCCAGCAGCTTGGGAGTCTATGGCTACACCTTC; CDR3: CASSLGVYGYTF
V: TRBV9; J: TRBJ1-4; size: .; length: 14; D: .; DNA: TGTGCCAGCAGCACCCCAGGGGAAGGGGAAAAACTGTTTTTT; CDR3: CASSTPGEGEKLFF
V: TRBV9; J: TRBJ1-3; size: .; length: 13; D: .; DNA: TGTGCCAGCAGCGAAGCGTTCGGAAACACCATATATTTT; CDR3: CASSEAFGNTIYF
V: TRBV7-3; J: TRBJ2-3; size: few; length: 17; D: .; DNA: TGTGCCAGCAGCTTATTTCTTTGGGCGGGGTCGACAGATACGCAGTATTTT; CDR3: CASSLFLWAGSTDTQYF
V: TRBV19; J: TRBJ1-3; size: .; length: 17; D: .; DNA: TGTGCCAGTAGTATAAGTTCTTTGGAGAGCTCTGGAAACACCATATATTTT; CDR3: CASSISSLESSGNTIYF
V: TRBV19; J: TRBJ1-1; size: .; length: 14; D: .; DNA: TGTGCCAGTAGTGTCAGGGGTGGTCGAACTGAAGCTTTCTTT; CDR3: CASSVRGGRTEAFF
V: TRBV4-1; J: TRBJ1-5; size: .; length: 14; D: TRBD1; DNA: TGCGCCAGCAGTTCCCTACAGGGGCCCCTGGCCCAGCATTTT; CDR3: CASSSLQGPLAQHF
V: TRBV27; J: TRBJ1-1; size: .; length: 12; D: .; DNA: TGTGCCAGCAGTGAGGGGGGGTCCGAAGCTTTCTTT; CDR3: CASSEGGSEAFF
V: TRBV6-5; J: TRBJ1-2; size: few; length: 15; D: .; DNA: TGTGCCAGCAGTAGCCCCCAGGGGCGAGGGTATGGCTACACCTTC; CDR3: CASSSPQGRGYGYTF
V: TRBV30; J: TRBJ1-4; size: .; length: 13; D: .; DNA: TGTGCCTGGAGTGCAGGGGTCGATGAAAAACTGTTTTTT; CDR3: CAWSAGVDEKLFF
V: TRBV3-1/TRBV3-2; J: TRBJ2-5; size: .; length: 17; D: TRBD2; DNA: TGTGCCAGCAGCCAAGAGGGTGCGACGGGGGGTGCGGAGACCCAGTACTTC; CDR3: CASSQEGATGGAETQYF
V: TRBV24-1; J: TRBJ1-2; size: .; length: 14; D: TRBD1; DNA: TGTGCCACCAGTGAACCTGACAGGGAGTATGGCTACACCTTC; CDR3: CATSEPDREYGYTF
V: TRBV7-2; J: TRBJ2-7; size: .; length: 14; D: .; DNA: TGTGCCAGCAGCTTAGGGTCTCGAGGCCACGAGCAGTACTTC; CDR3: CASSLGSRGHEQYF